The 26 T cell receptor beta chains presented below share a single source sample, sequenced in a study of OX40 agonist ivuxolimab in advanced cancers. TCRdb keeps only in-frame clones here, not all; method: immunoSEQ multiplex PCR. This table has about 90,000 clones, approximately 90% appearing once. The specimen comprised CD4+ or CD8+ T cells sorted from blood, sampled in a trial of the OX40 agonist ivuxolimab. All receptors come from an adult with an advanced solid tumor such as melanoma, head and neck, liver or kidney cancer.

The genes are TRBV27 and TRBJ2-3; D ambiguous. V was trimmed by 5 bases and J by 2 bases, leaving 11 bases between them. There are 14 residues in the CDR3. Looked up from germline, CDR1 is MNHEY and CDR2 is SMNVEV (reference sequence). The CDR3 DNA is TGTGCCAGCAGTCCCAACCCTCTCACAGATACGCAGTATTTT. Encoded protein: CASSPNPLTDTQYF.

The chain employs TRBV6-6 and TRBJ2-3; no clear D gene. The germline V gene has CDR1 MNHNY and CDR2 SVGAGI (reference sequence). V was pared by 5 bases and J by 0 bases, with 15 bases between. This CDR3 region has 16 residues. The CDR3 coding sequence is TGTGCCAGCAGTGCACAACCCTACTCTAGCACAGATACGCAGTATTTT. Its translation: CASSAQPYSSTDTQYF.

The chain joins TRBV18 to TRBJ2-3; no clear D gene. Looked up from germline, CDR1 is KGHSH and CDR2 is LQKENI. The CDR3 length is 20 residues. Trimming cost V 6 bases and J 2 bases, with 30 bases left between them. The DNA of the CDR3 is TGTGCCAGCTCGAGTGTTTCCGACGGAAACCGAGTACACCCCACAGATACGCAGTATTTT. Its translation is CASSSVSDGNRVHPTDTQYF.

The rearrangement joins TRBV27 to TRBJ2-1; 10 nucleotides agree with TRBD2. The CDR3 has 17 residues. Losses at the gene ends were 3 bases for V and 8 bases for J; bases not matched to a gene: 13. Germline CDR1 reads MNHEY; CDR2 reads SMNVEV (reference sequence). CDR3 in DNA: TGTGCCAGCAGTTTGGGGCCGGGGGCTAGCGGGAGCTATGAGCAGTTCTTC. Its protein product is CASSLGPGASGSYEQFF.

This chain joins TRBV4-2 and TRBJ2-2; D gene ambiguous. Trimming took 1 base from V and 2 from J, leaving 11 bases between them. The CDR3 length is 16 residues. Germline CDR1 and CDR2: LGHNA and YNFKEQ. The CDR3 DNA is TGTGCCAGCAGCCAAGTGTCTGGGCTTAACACCGGGGAGCTGTTTTTT. Translating gives CASSQVSGLNTGELFF.

This clone has just a few counts. The chain couples TRBV9 to TRBJ2-2; 11 nucleotides match TRBD2. This CDR3 has 15 amino acids. Per the germline V gene, CDR1 is SGDLS and CDR2 is YYNGEE. The ends lost 1 base at V and 7 bases at J; junction bases unmatched: 3. As DNA, the CDR3 is TGTGCCAGCAGCGTAACTAGCGGGAGCAGCGGGGAGCTGTTTTTT. Protein product: CASSVTSGSSGELFF. The entire variable domain, with the rest obtained from reference TRBV9 and TRBJ2-2, is as follows: DSGVTQTPKHLITATGQRVTLRCSPRSGDLSVYWYQQSLDQGLQFLIQYYNGEERAKGNILERFSAQQFPDLHSELNLSSLELGDSALYFCASSVTSGSSGELFFGEGSRLTVL.

V and J are TRBV29-1 and TRBJ2-7; D not certain. The CDR3 runs 12 residues. CDR1 is SQVTM and CDR2 is ANQGSEA in the germline V gene. With 0 bases removed from V and 5 bases from J, the gap between germline ends came to 8 bases. In DNA form, the CDR3 reads TGCAGCGTTGAAGATCGCGAGAACGAGCAGTACTTC. Encoded protein: CSVEDRENEQYF.

The chain links TRBV6-5 to TRBJ1-2; D unresolved. CDR1 is MNHEY and CDR2 is SVGAGI in the germline V gene. The CDR3 is 15 amino acids. V was cut by 0 bases and J by 6 bases, with 14 bases left in between. Here the CDR3 reads CASSYSPGGADGYTF. Written as DNA, the CDR3 is TGTGCCAGCAGTTACTCGCCGGGCGGCGCCGATGGCTACACCTTC.

This chain uses TRBV6-1 with TRBJ1-5; D not certain. V was cut by 7 bases and J by 2 bases, with 15 bases left in between. The CDR3 spans 15 residues. Germline V lookup: CDR1 MNHNS, CDR2 SASEGT. CDR3 amino acids: CASKEPGVGNQPQHF. The CDR3 DNA is TGTGCCAGCAAAGAGCCCGGGGTAGGCAATCAGCCCCAGCATTTT.

The chain links TRBV2 to TRBJ2-3; 14 nucleotides agree with TRBD2. Germline CDR1 reads SNHLY; CDR2 reads FYNNEI. The V segment lost 2 bases and the J segment 0 bases; nucleotides outside the gene matches: 10. The CDR3 has 20 amino acids. CDR3 in DNA: TGTGCCAGCAGTGAACGGTTGGGGACTAGCGGGAGCTCGAGCACAGATACGCAGTATTTT. This translates into CASSERLGTSGSSSTDTQYF. Full variable domain (remainder filled in from reference TRBV2 and TRBJ2-3): EPEVTQTPSHQVTQMGQEVILRCVPISNHLYFYWYRQILGQKVEFLVSFYNNEISEKSEIFDDQFSVERPDGSNFTLKIRSTKLEDSAMYFCASSERLGTSGSSSTDTQYFGPGTRLTVL.

This chain uses TRBV11-2 with TRBJ1-2; a weak D match, TRBD1 (5 bases). CDR3 size: 16 residues. Germline V gene sequence: CDR1 SGHAT, CDR2 FQNNGV. V lost 1 base and J lost 8, with 20 bases in between. The CDR3 nucleotides read TGTGCCAGCAGCTTAGGACAGACCATCTTACCTTGGGGCTACACCTTC. This gives the protein CASSLGQTILPWGYTF.

The chain joins TRBV10-3 to TRBJ2-1; D could derive from TRBD1 or TRBD2 (5 bases each). Germline assignment: CDR1 ENHRY and CDR2 SYGVKD. The CDR3 length is 13 residues. V was shortened by 2 bases and J by 5 bases, with 7 bases between the two germline ends. The CDR3 DNA reads as TGTGCCATCAGTGAGGGGGGTAACAATGAGCAGTTCTTC. Its protein product is CAISEGGNNEQFF.

For the CDR3, the DNA is TGTGCCAGCAGTCCCCGGACAGGGGTAATCCCTGAAGCTTTCTTT. Translation gives CASSPRTGVIPEAFF. This chain connects TRBV6-5 to TRBJ1-1; 9 bases are a match to TRBD1. The CDR3 is 15 residues long. Unmatched junction bases numbered 10, after V lost 5 bases and J lost 6 bases. Germline lookup yields CDR1 MNHEY and CDR2 SVGAGI.

This sequence joins TRBV28 and TRBJ2-7; 7 bases match TRBD2. CDR3 length: 14 residues. The V gene end was trimmed by 6 bases and the J gene end by 7 bases; junction bases not matched to a gene: 12. Germline loops: CDR1 MDHEN, CDR2 SYDVKM. This chain's CDR3 is CASSPWGGEEEQYF. CDR3 nucleotide sequence: TGTGCCAGCAGCCCGTGGGGAGGGGAGGAAGAGCAGTACTTC.

To note about this clone: A junction boundary mismatches the germline segment, possibly from a read error. This chain joins TRBV5-5 and TRBJ2-7; 12 positions match TRBD1. Looked up from germline, CDR1 is SGHKS and CDR2 is YYEKEE (reference sequence). The CDR3 is 16 amino acids. CDR3 sequence: CASSLAIGTGGYGQYF. The CDR3 nucleotides are TGTGCCAGCAGCTTGGCCATCGGGACAGGGGGCTACGGGCAGTACTTC.

The rearrangement joins TRBV27 to TRBJ1-1, with 7 positions matching TRBD1. This CDR3 region has 14 residues. V shed 2 bases and J 8 bases; nucleotides not matched to a gene: 8. Per germline, CDR1 MNHEY and CDR2 SMNVEV (reference sequence). CDR3 residues: CASSLRGQRFEAFF. The CDR3 coding sequence is TGTGCCAGCAGTTTAAGGGGACAGCGGTTCGAAGCTTTCTTT.

The chain couples TRBV29-1 to TRBJ2-1, with TRBD1 matching over 8 bases. J was trimmed by 4 bases and V by 6 bases; bases with no gene match: 11. This CDR3 spans 15 amino acids. Germline V lookup: CDR1 SQVTM, CDR2 ANQGSEA. The CDR3 loop reads CSVEWHRGSYNEQFF. In DNA, the CDR3 is TGCAGCGTGGAATGGCACAGGGGGTCTTACAATGAGCAGTTCTTC.

V gene TRBV27 combines with J gene TRBJ2-7, with D perhaps being TRBD1 or TRBD2 (5 bases each). The V gene lost 5 bases and the J gene lost 5 bases, with 13 bases spanning the gap. The germline gives CDR1 MNHEY, CDR2 SMNVEV (reference sequence). There are 13 residues in the CDR3. For the CDR3, the DNA is TGTGCCAGCAGTCTCCCCGGGACCCACGAGCAGTACTTC. Its translation: CASSLPGTHEQYF.

This clone was seen only once. The chain couples TRBV6-1 to TRBJ2-1; 8 positions agree with TRBD2. CDR1 and CDR2 (germline): MNHNS, SASEGT. V trimming: 2 bases; J trimming: 0 bases; junction bases outside the gene matches: 12. CDR3 size: 19 residues. This CDR3 is CASSEYQGRLASSYNEQFF. DNA of the CDR3: TGTGCCAGCAGTGAATACCAAGGGCGACTAGCGAGCTCCTACAATGAGCAGTTCTTC.

This chain joins TRBV5-1 and TRBJ1-4, with D possibly matching TRBD1 (6 bases). Deletions cut 3 bases from V and 5 bases from J, with 11 bases between. The CDR3 has 14 residues. Germline V CDR1 and CDR2: SGHRS, YFSETQ. In nucleotides, the CDR3 is TGCGCCAGCAGCTCATCGGGGGGCAATGAAAAACTGTTTTTT. Amino acids: CASSSSGGNEKLFF.

This chain uses TRBV19 with TRBJ1-1, with D possibly being TRBD1 (6 bases). Trimming stripped 5 bases from V and 11 bases from J, with 27 bases between. CDR1 and CDR2 from the germline V gene are LNHDA and SQIVND (reference sequence). CDR3 length equals 16 residues. This CDR3 is CASSLAAGTTGFRAFF. CDR3 in DNA: TGTGCCAGTAGTTTAGCTGCGGGGACAACCGGCTTTAGGGCTTTCTTT.

V usage is TRBV21-1 and J usage is TRBJ1-5. TRBV21-1 is an annotated pseudogene. The CDR3 is 19 amino acids. Here the CDR3 reads CASSKGGVGVNIVNQPQHF. The CDR3 coding sequence is TGTGCCAGCAGCAAAGGAGGGGTTGGGGTCAATATAGTCAATCAGCCCCAGCATTTT.

A word on this clone: At one of its ends the junction is not consistent with the germline gene, which may arise from a read error. The chain combines TRBV6-1 with TRBJ1-1; D gene uncertain. CDR3 length: 9 residues. Germline lookup yields CDR1 MNHNS and CDR2 SASEGT. The CDR3 DNA reads TGTGCCAGCAGTGAAGCGCCGGCATTT. Translating gives CASSEAPAF.

The chain uses TRBV9 and TRBJ2-1, with TRBD1 as a possible D gene (6 bases). From germline, CDR1 is SGDLS and CDR2 YYNGEE. The CDR3 consists of 17 residues. V gave up 3 bases and J gave up 2 bases, with 18 bases separating them. This CDR3 is CASSEGVGGPPYNEQFF. CDR3 coding DNA: TGTGCCAGCAGCGAGGGGGTTGGGGGTCCCCCCTACAATGAGCAGTTCTTC.

V is TRBV5-6 and J is TRBJ2-7; no definite D call. The CDR3 is made up of 13 amino acids. Trimming took 0 bases from V and 5 from J, leaving 9 bases between them. From germline, CDR1 is SGHDT and CDR2 YYEEEE. CDR3 region: CASSLGRADEQYF. CDR3 sequence (DNA): TGTGCCAGCAGCTTGGGTCGGGCGGACGAGCAGTACTTC.

The gene calls are TRBV6-5 and TRBJ2-3; D tentatively fits TRBD1 or TRBD2 (7 bases each). The germline V and J ends were trimmed by 5 bases and 4 bases, with 13 bases remaining between them. This CDR3 is 14 amino acids long. Germline loops: CDR1 MNHEY, CDR2 SVGAGI. As DNA, the CDR3 is TGTGCCAGCAGTATACAGGGGAGGGCAGATACGCAGTATTTT. It codes for CASSIQGRADTQYF.